A single T cell receptor beta chain is shown here with its context. These data come from a study of blood T cell repertoires in COVID-19. Generated by immunoSEQ multiplex PCR, the TCRdb table keeps only in-frame clones and is missing some. The repertoire holds roughly 520,000 clones, with 70% to 90% as singletons. The CDR3 contains 17 residues. V was clipped by 7 bases and J by 2 bases, with 23 bases between them. Germline-derived CDR1 and CDR2 are MDHEN and SYDVKM. The V call is TRBV28, the J call TRBJ1-2; weak D call: TRBD1 (5 bases). This receptor was identified in a woman between 40 and 55 years old who had recovered from COVID-19. Specimen: PBMCs or T cells enriched from blood (not recorded which). The CDR3: CASTPGGFGGINYGYTF. CDR3 nucleotide sequence: TGTGCCAGCACCCCCGGGGGGTTCGGGGGGATCAACTATGGCTACACCTTC.